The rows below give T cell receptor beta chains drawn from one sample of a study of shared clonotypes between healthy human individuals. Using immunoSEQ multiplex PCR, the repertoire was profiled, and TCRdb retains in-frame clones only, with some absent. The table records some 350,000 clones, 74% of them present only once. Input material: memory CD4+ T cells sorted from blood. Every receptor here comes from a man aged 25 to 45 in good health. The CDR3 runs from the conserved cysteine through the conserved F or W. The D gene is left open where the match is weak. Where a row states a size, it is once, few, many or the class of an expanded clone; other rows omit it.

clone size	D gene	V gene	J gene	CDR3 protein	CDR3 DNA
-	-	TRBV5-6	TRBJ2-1	CASSLLGPLSNEQFF	TGTGCCAGCAGCTTGTTAGGGCCCCTTTCAAATGAGCAGTTCTTC
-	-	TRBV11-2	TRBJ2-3	CASSLATGTDTQYF	TGTGCCAGCAGCTTAGCCACCGGCACAGATACGCAGTATTTT
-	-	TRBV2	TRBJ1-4	CASSSGGGQRLFF	TGTGCCAGCAGCTCTGGTGGGGGGCAGCGACTGTTTTTT
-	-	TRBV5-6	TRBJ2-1	CASSETGTTNEQFF	TGTGCCAGCAGCGAAACCGGGACCACGAATGAGCAGTTCTTC
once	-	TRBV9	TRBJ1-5	CASSVGVRRDYSNQPQHF	TGTGCCAGCAGCGTAGGCGTCAGGAGGGACTATAGTAATCAGCCCCAGCATTTT
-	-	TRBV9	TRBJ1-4	CASSPRGHLLQEKLFF	TGTGCCAGCAGCCCACGGGGACATCTTTTGCAGGAAAAACTGTTTTTT
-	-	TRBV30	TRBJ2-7	CAWSRDGNYEQYF	TGTGCCTGGAGTCGGGACGGAAACTACGAGCAGTACTTC
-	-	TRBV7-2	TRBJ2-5	CASSFIPGSAETQYF	TGTGCCAGCAGCTTTATACCGGGGAGCGCGGAGACCCAGTACTTC
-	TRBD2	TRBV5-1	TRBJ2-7	CASSLGLAGASYEQYF	TGCGCCAGCAGCTTGGGTCTAGCGGGGGCCTCCTACGAGCAGTACTTC
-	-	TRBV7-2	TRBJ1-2	CASSQQGPFYGYTF	TGTGCCAGCAGCCAACAGGGTCCCTTCTATGGCTACACCTTC
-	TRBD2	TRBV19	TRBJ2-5	CASSTGLAPQETQYF	TGTGCCAGTAGTACCGGACTAGCTCCCCAAGAGACCCAGTACTTC
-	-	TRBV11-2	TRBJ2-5	CASEKLDGAVETQYF	TGTGCCAGCGAGAAACTGGACGGCGCGGTGGAGACCCAGTACTTC
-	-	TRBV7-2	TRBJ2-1	CASSLARSGSSYNEQFF	TGTGCCAGCAGCTTAGCTCGATCAGGGAGCTCCTACAATGAGCAGTTCTTC
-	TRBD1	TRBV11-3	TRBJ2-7	CASSRDRDSYEQYF	TGTGCCAGCAGCCGGGACAGGGACTCCTACGAGCAGTACTTC
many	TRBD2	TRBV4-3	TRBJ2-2	CASSQGPGTSHGELFF	TGCGCCAGCAGCCAAGGTCCCGGGACTAGTCACGGGGAGCTGTTTTTT
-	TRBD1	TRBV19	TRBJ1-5	CASTTTGRNQPQHF	TGTGCCAGTACCACGACAGGGCGCAATCAGCCCCAGCATTTT
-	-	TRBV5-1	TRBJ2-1	CASTGTAVSGSSYNEQFF	TGCGCCAGCACCGGTACAGCCGTCTCCGGTAGCTCCTACAATGAGCAGTTCTTC
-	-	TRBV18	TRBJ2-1	CASSPRGLNEQFF	TGTGCCAGCTCACCAAGGGGGTTGAATGAGCAGTTCTTC
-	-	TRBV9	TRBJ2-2	CASTWTENTGELFF	TGTGCCAGTACTTGGACAGAGAACACCGGGGAGCTGTTTTTT
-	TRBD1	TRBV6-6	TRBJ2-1	CASRDRGRYNEQFF	TGTGCCAGCAGAGACAGGGGCAGGTACAATGAGCAGTTCTTC
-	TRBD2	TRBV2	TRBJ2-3	CASSEGLFGGFSGRADTQYF	TGTGCCAGCAGTGAAGGACTTTTTGGGGGTTTTAGCGGGAGGGCCGATACGCAGTATTTT
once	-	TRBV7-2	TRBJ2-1	CASSSLYSPEQFF	TGTGCCAGCAGCTCGTTGTACAGCCCTGAGCAGTTCTTC
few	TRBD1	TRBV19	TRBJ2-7	CASSKPGQGSYEQYF	TGTGCCAGTAGCAAACCTGGACAGGGCTCCTACGAGCAGTACTTC
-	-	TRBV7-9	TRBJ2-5	CASSRNRVGQETQYF	TGTGCCAGCAGCCGTAATCGGGTAGGGCAAGAGACCCAGTACTTC
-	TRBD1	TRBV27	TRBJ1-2	CASSFRPQGYGGYTF	TGTGCCAGCAGTTTCAGACCACAGGGGTATGGTGGCTACACCTTC
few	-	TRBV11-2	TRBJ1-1	CASSLFQTEAFF	TGTGCCAGCAGCTTATTCCAAACTGAAGCTTTCTTT
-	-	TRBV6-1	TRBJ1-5	CATQTDYSNQPQHF	TGTGCCACCCAGACGGATTATAGCAATCAGCCCCAGCATTTT
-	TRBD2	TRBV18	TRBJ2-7	CASSRAGYLDEQYF	TGTGCCAGCTCTAGAGCGGGATATCTTGACGAGCAGTACTTC
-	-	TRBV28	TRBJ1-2	CASSRGEDYGYTF	TGTGCCAGCAGCAGGGGTGAGGACTATGGCTACACCTTC
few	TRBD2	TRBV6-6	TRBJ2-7	CASSYSNQAGLYEQYF	TGTGCCAGCAGTTACTCGAACCAAGCGGGGCTTTACGAGCAGTACTTC
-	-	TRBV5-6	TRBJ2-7	CASSSSYEQYF	TGTGCCAGCAGCTCGTCCTACGAGCAGTACTTC
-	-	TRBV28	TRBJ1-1	CASTLEGPVNTEAFF	TGTGCCAGCACCCTGGAGGGGCCTGTGAACACTGAAGCTTTCTTT
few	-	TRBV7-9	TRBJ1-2	CASSLGAAVNYGYTF	TGTGCCAGCAGCCTAGGAGCAGCTGTTAACTATGGCTACACCTTC
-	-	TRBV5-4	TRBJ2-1	CASSLVSYNEQFF	TGTGCCAGCAGCTTGGTCTCCTACAATGAGCAGTTCTTC
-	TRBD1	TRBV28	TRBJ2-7	CASSRLGTGNYEQYF	TGTGCCAGCAGCCGCCTTGGGACAGGGAACTACGAGCAGTACTTC
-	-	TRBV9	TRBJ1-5	CASSLTGDSNQPQHF	TGTGCCAGCAGCCTCACTGGGGATAGCAATCAGCCCCAGCATTTT